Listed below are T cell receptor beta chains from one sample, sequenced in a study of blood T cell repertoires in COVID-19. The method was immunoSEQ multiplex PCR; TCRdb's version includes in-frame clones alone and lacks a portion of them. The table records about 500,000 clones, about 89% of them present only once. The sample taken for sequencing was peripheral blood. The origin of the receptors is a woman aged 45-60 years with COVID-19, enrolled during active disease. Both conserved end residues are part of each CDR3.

CDR3: CASRPGVGGESPLHF
V: TRBV2
length: 15

CDR3: CASSTHRVDQGATQYF
V: TRBV5-1
length: 16

CDR3: CAISERAGVNTIYF
V: TRBV10-3
length: 14

CDR3: CASSPGTGGGYTF
V: TRBV9
length: 13

CDR3: CASSWTGNGGNQPQHF
V: TRBV6-5
length: 16

CDR3: CASREDQTFF
V: TRBV18
length: 10

CDR3: CASSTGNTIYF
V: TRBV11-2
length: 11

CDR3: CASAASGGLGEQFF
V: TRBV10-2
length: 14

CDR3: CASRDRSGSPLHF
V: TRBV3-1/TRBV3-2
length: 13

CDR3: CASETSVEGTQYF
V: TRBV6-5
length: 13

CDR3: CASSLDGRGDTEAFF
V: TRBV5-1
length: 15

CDR3: CASRLPGFSGNTIYF
V: TRBV7-2
length: 15

CDR3: CASSLTGGGADTQYF
V: TRBV7-3
length: 15

CDR3: CASILGDGFEQYF
V: TRBV11-2
length: 13

CDR3: CASWEIGGPVNSPLHF
V: TRBV4-1
length: 16

CDR3: CASSSTSGATLGETQYF
V: TRBV27
length: 17

CDR3: CASSVARGGGPDTQYF
V: TRBV9
length: 16

CDR3: CASSFERGRNYGYTF
V: TRBV11-2
length: 15

CDR3: CASSPGQHYGYTF
V: TRBV5-1
length: 13

CDR3: CASSLALEGNYEQYF
V: TRBV5-1
length: 15

CDR3: CASSIRWFDTSSSGNTIYF
V: TRBV19
length: 19

CDR3: CASTPPYGQNTEAFF
V: TRBV13
length: 15

CDR3: CSVADRGLQETQYF
V: TRBV29-1
length: 14

CDR3: CASSLGPSGPTDTQYF
V: TRBV11-2
length: 16

CDR3: CASSQGGAGGYTEAFF
V: TRBV4-1
length: 16

CDR3: CASSPRGSTEAFF
V: TRBV7-3
length: 13

CDR3: CASSLRGQRGTDTQYF
V: TRBV28
length: 16

CDR3: CASRPLGDRGGYTF
V: TRBV19
length: 14

CDR3: CASSDRVGNEQYF
V: TRBV6-5
length: 13

CDR3: CASSLDSPLLAGVSYEQYF
V: TRBV7-8
length: 19

CDR3: CASSSDGGWNTGELFF
V: TRBV7-9
length: 16

CDR3: CAISDPRSSAYEQYF
V: TRBV10-3
length: 15

CDR3: CASSPRGYNQPQHF
V: TRBV6-5
length: 14